This T cell receptor (beta chain) derives from a study of OX40 agonist ivuxolimab in advanced cancers. Turning to the study itself: A diagnosis of hepatocellular carcinoma, melanoma, renal cell or head and neck cancer was present in dose-escalation patients. Study findings and constraints: Individuals who were partial responders at 0.1-3.0 mg/kg had clonal expansion that ranked among the lowest.

V was pared by 0 bases and J by 8 bases, with 6 bases of the junction left unmatched. The CDR3 is made up of 17 amino acids. Germline-derived CDR1 and CDR2 are SGHNT and YENEEA. The assay was immunoSEQ multiplex PCR, and TCRdb's table has in-frame clones only and misses some. Of around 60,000 clones listed, roughly four fifths are singletons. On this clone itself: What it recognizes is unknown.

Sequences were derived from CD4+ or CD8+ T cells sorted from blood, sampled in a trial of the OX40 agonist ivuxolimab. This clonotype originated in an adult with an advanced solid tumor such as melanoma, head and neck, liver or kidney cancer. The chain employs TRBV11-3 and TRBJ2-1; TRBD2 agrees at 14 bases. CDR3 sequence: CASSLERGLAGGDEQFF. In DNA, the CDR3 is TGTGCCAGCAGCTTAGAACGTGGACTAGCGGGGGGAGATGAGCAGTTCTTC.